The sequence of this T cell receptor (beta chain) was determined in a study of shared clonotypes between healthy human individuals. Per germline, CDR1 LNHDA and CDR2 SQIVND (reference sequence). This CDR3 is 16 amino acids long. V lost 3 bases and J lost 4, with 16 bases in between. Clones were read by immunoSEQ multiplex PCR, and TCRdb kept only the in-frame ones, dropping some. This table has some 1,900,000 clones, about 95% appearing once. It was CD45RO-negative cells, positively selected for CCR7, that made up naive CD8 cells, with terminally differentiated effector memory CD45RA+ cells excluded.

Source material: naive CD8+ T cells sorted from blood. The receptor was isolated from a man in his late teens or twenties in good health. V usage is TRBV19 and J usage is TRBJ2-1; TRBD1 might be the D (7 bases). CDR3 nucleotide sequence: TGTGCCAGTAGTATTAGCGGAACAGGGGCGTACAATGAGCAGTTCTTC. Translation gives CASSISGTGAYNEQFF.